The T cell receptor (beta chain) under discussion was sequenced for a study of radiotherapy plus CTLA-4 blockade in lung cancer. In regard to this clone: Its specificity is unknown.

The V end was cut by 5 bases, the J end by 2 bases, with 10 bases between. This CDR3 is built from 14 residues. The germline CDR1 and CDR2 sequences are MNHNS and SASEGT. CTLA-4 blockade using ipilimumab, together with focal radiation, was received by patients with chemo-refractory metastatic non-small-cell lung cancer. Profiling relied on immunoSEQ multiplex PCR, and the TCRdb table lists in-frame clones only, not all of them. The data show more than 50,000 clones, less than 85% seen once. General study results and limits: There was expansion of tumor-derived TCR clones in blood after radiotherapy plus ipilimumab.

V is TRBV6-1 and J is TRBJ1-3, with unresolved D. The clonotype comes from a human donor with non-small cell lung cancer who had a complete response to radiotherapy plus ipilimumab. The material sequenced was peripheral blood, taken from a patient treated with radiotherapy plus ipilimumab. CDR3 region: CASSLGSPGNTIYF. The CDR3 coding sequence is TGTGCCAGCAGTCTTGGGAGCCCTGGAAACACCATATATTTT.